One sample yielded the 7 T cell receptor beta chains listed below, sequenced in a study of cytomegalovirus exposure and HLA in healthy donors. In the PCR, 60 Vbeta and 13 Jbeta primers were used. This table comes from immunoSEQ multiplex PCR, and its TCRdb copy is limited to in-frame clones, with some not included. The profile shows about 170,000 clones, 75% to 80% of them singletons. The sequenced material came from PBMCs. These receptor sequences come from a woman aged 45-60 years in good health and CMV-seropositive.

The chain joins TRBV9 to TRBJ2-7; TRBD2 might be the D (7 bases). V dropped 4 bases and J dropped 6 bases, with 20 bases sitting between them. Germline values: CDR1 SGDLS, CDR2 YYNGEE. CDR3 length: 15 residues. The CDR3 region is CASSLEGGRRTEQYF. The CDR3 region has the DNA TGTGCCAGCAGCCTCGAGGGGGGGCGCAGAACCGAGCAGTACTTC.

This chain's CDR3 is CASSLNRLYEQYF. The CDR3 DNA reads as TGTGCCAGTAGTCTAAACAGGCTCTACGAGCAGTACTTC. The rearrangement uses TRBV19 and TRBJ2-7; TRBD1 is a possible D gene (5 bases). Germline V gives CDR1 LNHDA, CDR2 SQIVND (reference sequence). V was pared by 5 bases and J by 3 bases, with 11 bases between. This CDR3 region has 13 residues.

The chain's CDR3 is CASSESGQGSYEQYF. The CDR3 DNA is TGCGCCAGCAGTGAGTCGGGCCAGGGATCCTACGAGCAGTACTTC. V and J are TRBV10-1 and TRBJ2-7, with D perhaps TRBD1 (5 bases). The ends were cut back, 0 bases at V and 1 base at J, with 10 bases in the middle. This CDR3 is built from 15 residues. Germline V gives CDR1 WNHNN, CDR2 SYGVQD (reference sequence).

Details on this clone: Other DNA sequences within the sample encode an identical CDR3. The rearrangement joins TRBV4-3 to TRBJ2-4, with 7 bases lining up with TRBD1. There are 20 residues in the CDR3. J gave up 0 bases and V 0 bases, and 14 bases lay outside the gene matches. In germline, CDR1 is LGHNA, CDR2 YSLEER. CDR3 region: CASSQEMAGTADKAKNIQYF. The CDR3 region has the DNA TGCGCCAGCAGCCAAGAAATGGCCGGGACAGCTGATAAAGCCAAAAACATTCAGTACTTC.

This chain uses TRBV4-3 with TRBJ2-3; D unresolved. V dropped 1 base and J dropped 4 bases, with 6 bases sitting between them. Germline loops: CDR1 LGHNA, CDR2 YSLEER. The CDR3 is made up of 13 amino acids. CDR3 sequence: CASSQAGPDTQYF. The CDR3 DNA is TGCGCCAGCAGCCAAGCGGGTCCAGATACGCAGTATTTT.

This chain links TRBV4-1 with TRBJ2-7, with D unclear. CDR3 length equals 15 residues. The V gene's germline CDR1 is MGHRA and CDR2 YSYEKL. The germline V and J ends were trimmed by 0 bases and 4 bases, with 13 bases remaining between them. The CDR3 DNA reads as TGCGCCAGCAGCCAAGATTCATACCAAGCTTACGAGCAGTACTTC. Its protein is CASSQDSYQAYEQYF.

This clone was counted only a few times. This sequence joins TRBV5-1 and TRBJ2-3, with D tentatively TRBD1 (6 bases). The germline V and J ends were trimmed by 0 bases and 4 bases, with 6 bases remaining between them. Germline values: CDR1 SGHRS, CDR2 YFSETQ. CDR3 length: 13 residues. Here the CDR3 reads CASSLDRADTQYF. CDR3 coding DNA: TGCGCCAGCAGCTTGGACAGGGCAGATACGCAGTATTTT.